One and the same sample provided the 7 T cell receptor beta chains below, sequenced in a study of T cells in Graves' hyperthyroidism and ophthalmopathy. Amplification yielded TCR beta CDR3 regions, with RNA transcripts as the source. First-round RT-PCR with HTBI primers amplified the TCR CDR3 region. One entry per CDR3 protein results from TCRdb running MiXCR on the multiplex PCR reads. Here the sample spans under 450,000 distinct CDR3 sequences, 15% to 17% being singletons. Source material: blood. The source of these receptors is a woman between 18 and 29 years old with Graves' hyperthyroidism.

This clonotype was seen many times. The rearrangement links TRBV6-6 to TRBJ1-1, with D hard to call. The V and J ends lost 2 bases and 5 bases respectively, with 15 bases between them. The CDR3 spans 15 residues. Germline-derived CDR1 and CDR2 are MNHNY and SVGAGI (reference sequence). CDR3 region: CASSYTGVTGTEAFF. DNA for the CDR3: TGTGCCAGCAGTTACACCGGCGTGACCGGAACTGAAGCTTTCTTT.

This clonotype was recorded many times. The chain employs TRBV12-3 or TRBV12-4 and TRBJ1-6; 7 nucleotides line up with TRBD1. Unmatched junction bases numbered 6, after V lost 3 bases and J lost 1 base. The CDR3 has 17 amino acids. CDR3 amino acids: CASSLGRGLSYNSPLHF. DNA for the CDR3: TGTGCCAGCAGTTTGGGTAGGGGGCTGTCCTATAATTCACCCCTCCACTTT.

This rearrangement joins TRBV20-1 to TRBJ1-2; D is possibly TRBD1 (5 bases). Germline V CDR1 and CDR2: DFQATT, SNEGSKA (reference sequence). This CDR3 region has 15 residues. V was shortened by 0 bases and J by 4 bases, with 15 bases between the two germline ends. This CDR3 is CSARDYSGLTYGYTF. Here the CDR3 DNA reads TGCAGTGCTAGAGATTACTCGGGACTAACCTATGGCTACACCTTC.

This clonotype has at least ten counts. This chain joins TRBV5-1 and TRBJ1-1; no clear D. The CDR3 sequence is 13 residues long. Germline CDR1 and CDR2: SGHRS and YFSETQ. V lost 0 bases and J 1 base, leaving 4 bases between the germline ends. The CDR3 region is CASSLVRNTEAFF. The CDR3 DNA follows: TGCGCCAGCAGCTTGGTGAGGAACACTGAAGCTTTCTTT.

This chain joins TRBV6-1 and TRBJ2-3; D is unresolved. The germline V gene has CDR1 MNHNS and CDR2 SASEGT. V shed 1 base and J shed 2 bases, with 7 bases lying between them. The CDR3 has 14 residues. CDR3 DNA sequence: TGTGCCAGCAGTGAAGGACCCTCCACAGATACGCAGTATTTT. This translates into CASSEGPSTDTQYF.

This clonotype was counted many times. The chain employs TRBV7-9 and TRBJ1-6; no definite D call. The V and J ends lost 1 base and 0 bases respectively, with 7 bases between them. The CDR3 runs 16 residues. Germline V gene lookup returns CDR1 SEHNR and CDR2 FQNEAQ (reference sequence). CDR3 amino acids: CASSLGASSYNSPLHF. In nucleotides, the CDR3 is TGTGCCAGCAGCTTAGGGGCGAGCTCCTATAATTCACCCCTCCACTTT.

As concerns this clonotype: A much larger clone differs from this one at a single base, so this may be a read error. V gene TRBV28 combines with J gene TRBJ2-2; 9 nucleotides match TRBD2. Germline loops: CDR1 MDHEN, CDR2 SYDVKM. CDR3 length equals 15 residues. Trimming took 5 bases from V and 7 from J; bases not matched to a gene: 8. The CDR3 spells CASSGGRAIVGELFF. CDR3 nucleotides: TGTGCCAGCAGTGGCGGGAGGGCCATTGTCGGGGAGCTGTTTTTT.